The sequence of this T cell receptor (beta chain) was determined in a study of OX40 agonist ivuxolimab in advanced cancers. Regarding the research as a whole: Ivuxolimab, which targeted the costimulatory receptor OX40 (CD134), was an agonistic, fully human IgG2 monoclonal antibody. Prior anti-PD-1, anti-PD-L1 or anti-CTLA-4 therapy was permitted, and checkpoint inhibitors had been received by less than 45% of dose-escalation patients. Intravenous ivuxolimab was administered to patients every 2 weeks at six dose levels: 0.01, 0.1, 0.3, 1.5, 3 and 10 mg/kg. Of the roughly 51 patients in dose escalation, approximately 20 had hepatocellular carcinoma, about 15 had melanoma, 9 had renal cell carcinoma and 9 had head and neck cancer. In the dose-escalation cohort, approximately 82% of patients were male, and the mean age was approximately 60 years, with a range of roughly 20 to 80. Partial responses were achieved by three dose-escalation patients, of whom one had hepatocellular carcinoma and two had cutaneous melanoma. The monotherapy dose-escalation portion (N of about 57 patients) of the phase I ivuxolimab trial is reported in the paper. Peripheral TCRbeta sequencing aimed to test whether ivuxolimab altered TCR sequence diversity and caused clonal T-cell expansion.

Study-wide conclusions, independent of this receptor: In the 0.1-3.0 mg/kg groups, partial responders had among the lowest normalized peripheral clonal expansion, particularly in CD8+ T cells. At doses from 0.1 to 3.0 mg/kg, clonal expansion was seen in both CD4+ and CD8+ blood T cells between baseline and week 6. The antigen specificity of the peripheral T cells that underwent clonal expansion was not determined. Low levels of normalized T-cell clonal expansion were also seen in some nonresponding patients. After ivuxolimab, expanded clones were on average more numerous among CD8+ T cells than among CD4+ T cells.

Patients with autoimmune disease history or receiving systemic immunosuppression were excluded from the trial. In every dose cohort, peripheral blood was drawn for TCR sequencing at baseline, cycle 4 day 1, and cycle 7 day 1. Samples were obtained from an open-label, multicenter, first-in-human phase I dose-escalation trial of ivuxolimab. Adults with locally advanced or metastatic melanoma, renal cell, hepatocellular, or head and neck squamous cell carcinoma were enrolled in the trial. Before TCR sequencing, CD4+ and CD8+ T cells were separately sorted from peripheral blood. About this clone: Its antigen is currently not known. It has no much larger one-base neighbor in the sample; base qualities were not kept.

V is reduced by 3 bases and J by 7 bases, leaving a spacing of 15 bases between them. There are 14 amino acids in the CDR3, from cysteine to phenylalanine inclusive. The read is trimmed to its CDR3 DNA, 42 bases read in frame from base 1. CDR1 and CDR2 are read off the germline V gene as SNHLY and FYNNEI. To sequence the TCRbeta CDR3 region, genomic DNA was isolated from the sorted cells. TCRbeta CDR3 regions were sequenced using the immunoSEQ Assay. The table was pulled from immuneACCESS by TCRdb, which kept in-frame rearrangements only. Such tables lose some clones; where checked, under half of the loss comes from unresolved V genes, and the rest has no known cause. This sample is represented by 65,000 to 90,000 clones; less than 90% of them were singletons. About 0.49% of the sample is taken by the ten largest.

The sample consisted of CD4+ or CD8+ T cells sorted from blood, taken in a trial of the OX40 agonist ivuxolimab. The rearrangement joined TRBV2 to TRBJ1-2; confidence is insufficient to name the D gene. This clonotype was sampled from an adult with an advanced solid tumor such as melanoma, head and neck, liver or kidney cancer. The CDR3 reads CASSDRNGFSGYTF. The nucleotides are TGTGCCAGCAGTGATCGGAACGGGTTCTCTGGCTACACCTTC.